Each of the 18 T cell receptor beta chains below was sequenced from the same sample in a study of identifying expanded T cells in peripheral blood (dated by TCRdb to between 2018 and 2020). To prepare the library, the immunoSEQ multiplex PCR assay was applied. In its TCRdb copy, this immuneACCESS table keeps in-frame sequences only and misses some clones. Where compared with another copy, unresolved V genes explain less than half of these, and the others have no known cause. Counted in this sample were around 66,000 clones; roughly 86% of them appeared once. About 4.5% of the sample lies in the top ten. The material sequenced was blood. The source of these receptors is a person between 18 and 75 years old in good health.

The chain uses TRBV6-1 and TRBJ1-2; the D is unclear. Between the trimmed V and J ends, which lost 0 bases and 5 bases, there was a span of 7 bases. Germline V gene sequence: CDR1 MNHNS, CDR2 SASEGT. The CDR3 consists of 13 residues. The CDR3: CASSEAATYGYTF. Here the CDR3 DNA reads TGTGCCAGCAGTGAAGCGGCTACATATGGCTACACCTTC.

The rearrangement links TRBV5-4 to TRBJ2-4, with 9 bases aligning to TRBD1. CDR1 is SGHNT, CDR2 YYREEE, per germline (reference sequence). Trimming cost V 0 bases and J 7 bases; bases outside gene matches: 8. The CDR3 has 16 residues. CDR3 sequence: CASSLGHRGRFNIQYF. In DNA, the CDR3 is TGTGCCAGCAGCTTGGGCCACAGGGGGCGGTTCAACATTCAGTACTTC. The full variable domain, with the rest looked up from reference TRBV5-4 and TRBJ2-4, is ETGVTQSPTHLIKTRGQQVTLRCSSQSGHNTVSWYQQALGQGPQFIFQYYREEENGRGNFPPRFSGLQFPNYSSELNVNALELDDSALYLCASSLGHRGRFNIQYFGAGTRLSVL.

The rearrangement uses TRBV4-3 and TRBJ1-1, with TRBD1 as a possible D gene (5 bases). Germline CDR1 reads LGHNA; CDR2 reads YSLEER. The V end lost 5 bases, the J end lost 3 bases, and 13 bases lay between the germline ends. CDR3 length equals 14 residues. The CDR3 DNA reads TGCGCCAGCAGCTTTGGGGGAGGAGACACTGAAGCTTTCTTT. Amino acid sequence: CASSFGGGDTEAFF.

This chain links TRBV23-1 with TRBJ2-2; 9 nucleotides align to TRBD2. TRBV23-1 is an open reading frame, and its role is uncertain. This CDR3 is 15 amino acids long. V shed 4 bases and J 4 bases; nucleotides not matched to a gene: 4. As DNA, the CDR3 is TGCGCCAGCAGTCTCAGCGGGGGGTCCACCGGGGAGCTGTTTTTT. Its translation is CASSLSGGSTGELFF.

The CDR3 coding sequence is TGTGCCAGCAGTGACTTAATAGCGGGGGGGCCAGATACGCAGTATTTT. This codes for CASSDLIAGGPDTQYF. This chain uses TRBV6-4 with TRBJ2-3; 11 positions agree with TRBD2. The CDR3 is made up of 16 amino acids. Per germline, CDR1 MRHNA and CDR2 SNTAGT. The J segment lost 4 bases and the V segment lost 1 base, leaving 4 bases of the junction unmatched.

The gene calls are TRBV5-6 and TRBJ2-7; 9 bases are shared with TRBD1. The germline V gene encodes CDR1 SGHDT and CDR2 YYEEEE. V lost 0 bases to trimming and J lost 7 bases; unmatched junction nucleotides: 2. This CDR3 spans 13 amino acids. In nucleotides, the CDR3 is TGTGCCAGCAGCTTGGACAGGGGGCTTGAGCAGTACTTC. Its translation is CASSLDRGLEQYF. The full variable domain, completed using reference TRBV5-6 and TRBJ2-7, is DAGVTQSPTHLIKTRGQQVTLRCSPKSGHDTVSWYQQALGQGPQFIFQYYEEEERQRGNFPDRFSGHQFPNYSSELNVNALLLGDSALYLCASSLDRGLEQYFGPGTRLTVT.

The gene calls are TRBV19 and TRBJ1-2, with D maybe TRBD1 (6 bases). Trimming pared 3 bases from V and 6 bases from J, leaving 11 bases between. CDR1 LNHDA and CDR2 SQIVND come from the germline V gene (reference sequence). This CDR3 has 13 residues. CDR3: CASSILRGNGYTF. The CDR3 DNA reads TGTGCCAGTAGTATTCTCAGGGGCAATGGCTACACCTTC.

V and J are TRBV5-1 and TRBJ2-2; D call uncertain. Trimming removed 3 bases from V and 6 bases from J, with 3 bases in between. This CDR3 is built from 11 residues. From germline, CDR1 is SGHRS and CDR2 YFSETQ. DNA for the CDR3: TGCGCCAGCAGCTCCGCCGGGGAGCTGTTTTTT. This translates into CASSSAGELFF.

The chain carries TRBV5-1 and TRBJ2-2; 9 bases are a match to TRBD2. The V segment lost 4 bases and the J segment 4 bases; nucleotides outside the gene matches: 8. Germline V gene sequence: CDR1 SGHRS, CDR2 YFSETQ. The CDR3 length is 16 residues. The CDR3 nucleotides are TGCGCCAGCAGCCCCTCTCGCGGGAGGGCCACCGGGGAGCTGTTTTTT. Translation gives CASSPSRGRATGELFF.

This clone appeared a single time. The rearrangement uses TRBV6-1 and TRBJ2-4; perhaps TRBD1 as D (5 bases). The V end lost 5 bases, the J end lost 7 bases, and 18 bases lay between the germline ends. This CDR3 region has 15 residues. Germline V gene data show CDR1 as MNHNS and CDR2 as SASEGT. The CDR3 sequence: CASSPQLGPWNIQYF. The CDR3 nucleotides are TGTGCCAGCAGTCCCCAACTGGGGCCGTGGAACATTCAGTACTTC.

The CDR3 nucleotides read TGTGCCAGCAGTCAGGGGCTGTATAGCAATCAGCCCCAGCATTTT. This codes for CASSQGLYSNQPQHF. The V and J genes are TRBV28 and TRBJ1-5, with a weak D call TRBD1 (6 bases). The CDR3 length is 15 residues. The V and J ends lost 5 bases and 0 bases respectively, with 11 bases between them. CDR1 is MDHEN, CDR2 SYDVKM, per germline.

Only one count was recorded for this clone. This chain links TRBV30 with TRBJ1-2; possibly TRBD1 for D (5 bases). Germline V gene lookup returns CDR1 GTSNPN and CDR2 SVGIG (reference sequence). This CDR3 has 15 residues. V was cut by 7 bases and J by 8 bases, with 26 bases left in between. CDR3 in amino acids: CALAGFRGPRWGYTF. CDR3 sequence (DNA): TGTGCCTTGGCCGGGTTTAGGGGCCCCCGATGGGGCTACACCTTC.

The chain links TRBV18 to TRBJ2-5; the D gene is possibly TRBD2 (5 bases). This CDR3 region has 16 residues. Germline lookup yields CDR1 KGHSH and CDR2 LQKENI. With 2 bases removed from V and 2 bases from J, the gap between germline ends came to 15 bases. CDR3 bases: TGTGCCAGCTCACCAGAGTCCACGAGGGTGCAAGAGACCCAGTACTTC. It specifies CASSPESTRVQETQYF.

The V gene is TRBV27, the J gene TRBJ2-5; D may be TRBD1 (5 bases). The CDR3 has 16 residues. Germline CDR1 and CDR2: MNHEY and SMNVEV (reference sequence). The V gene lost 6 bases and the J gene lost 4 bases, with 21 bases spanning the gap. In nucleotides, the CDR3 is TGTGCCAGCAGCAGGGCTAATCCTACCATCGCAGAGACCCAGTACTTC. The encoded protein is CASSRANPTIAETQYF.

In DNA form, the CDR3 reads TGTGCCAGCAGCTTACCCGGAGGGTACACTGAAGCTTTCTTT. This translates into CASSLPGGYTEAFF. The gene calls are TRBV7-8 and TRBJ1-1; D remains unclear. V shed 2 bases and J shed 3 bases, with 10 bases lying between them. The CDR3 is 14 amino acids. Germline V gene sequence: CDR1 SGHVS, CDR2 FQNEAQ. The variable domain in full, with the rest retrieved from reference TRBV7-8 and TRBJ1-1, is GAGVSQSPRYKVAKRGQDVALRCDPISGHVSLFWYQQALGQGPEFLTYFQNEAQLDKSGLPSDRFFAERPEGSVSTLKIQRTQQEDSAVYLCASSLPGGYTEAFFGQGTRLTVV.

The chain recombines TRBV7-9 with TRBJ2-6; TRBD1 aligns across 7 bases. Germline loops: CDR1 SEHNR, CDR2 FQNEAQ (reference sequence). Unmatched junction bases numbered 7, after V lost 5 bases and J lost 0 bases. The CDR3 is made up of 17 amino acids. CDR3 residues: CASSRDSSSSGANVLTF. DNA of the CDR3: TGTGCCAGCAGCCGGGACAGCTCTTCCTCTGGGGCCAACGTCCTGACTTTC.

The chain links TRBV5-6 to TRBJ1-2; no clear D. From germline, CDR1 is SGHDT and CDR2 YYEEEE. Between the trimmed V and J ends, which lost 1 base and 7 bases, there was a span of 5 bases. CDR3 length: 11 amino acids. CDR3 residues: CASSLRAGYTF. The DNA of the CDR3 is TGTGCCAGCAGCTTGCGGGCTGGCTACACCTTC.

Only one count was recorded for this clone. CDR3 in DNA: TGTGCCAGCACCCCATTGGGACTAACTGGGGGGGGAGCTTTCTTT. Protein product: CASTPLGLTGGGAFF. The chain joins TRBV7-9 to TRBJ1-1; tentative D call: TRBD1 (5 bases). Germline CDR1 and CDR2: SEHNR and FQNEAQ (reference sequence). V gave up 7 bases and J gave up 10 bases, with 25 bases separating them. The CDR3 has 15 residues.